The present TCR beta chain was sequenced within a study of T cells after yellow fever vaccination. Study as a whole: Those fractions that held only low numbers of cells were prepared using the SMART-Seq v4 Ultra Low Input RNA kit.

With respect to this clonotype: Its antigen is unidentified.

Regarding the study as a whole: The study found a weaker secondary response that peaked faster, day 5 versus 15. Contamination by abundant bulk-population clonotypes could be present in FACS-sorted repertoires.

5'RACE template switching added a universal primer site and UMIs to TCR cDNA. TCRdb independently ran MiXCR on the 5' RACE reads; one entry per CDR3 protein. This table holds 200,000 to 300,000 distinct CDR3 sequences, about an eighth found once. Germline lookup yields CDR1 MNHEY and CDR2 SVGAGI. Trimming left V 0 bases short and J 4 bases short, with 12 bases between. This CDR3 contains 15 residues. The sequence came from a man between 25 and 39 years old who received the YFV17D yellow fever vaccine. The material was CD4+ T cells sorted from PBMCs, obtained 45 days after the yellow fever booster vaccination. This chain links TRBV6-5 with TRBJ1-2; D possibly corresponds to TRBD1 (5 bases). The CDR3: CASSYSGASSYGYTF. The CDR3, as DNA: TGTGCCAGCAGTTACTCAGGGGCCTCTAGCTATGGCTACACCTTC.